This entry features one TCR beta chain sequence. Antigen: not known. It was autoimmune disease history or systemic immunosuppression that excluded patients. These data are taken from a study of OX40 agonist ivuxolimab in advanced cancers. Study-wide background: Two cutaneous melanoma patients and one hepatocellular carcinoma patient, three in all, had partial responses.

Overall study results and limits: Patients with a partial response at 0.1-3.0 mg/kg had among the lowest clonal expansion. The study observed clonal expansion of CD4+ and CD8+ blood T cells by week 6 at 0.1 to 3.0 mg/kg.

Only in-frame clones appear in the TCRdb table, and some are missing; sequencing was by immunoSEQ multiplex PCR. Seen here are tens of thousands of clones, around 89% observed once, and the top ten hold roughly 4%. CDR1 is SGHDN and CDR2 is FVKESK in the germline V gene. The junction had 13 bases not matched to a gene; V was cut back by 4 bases and J by 8 bases. CDR3 length: 18 amino acids. J is TRBJ2-1 and V is TRBV14; TRBD2 matches at 14 bases. The TCR sequence derives from an adult with an advanced solid tumor such as melanoma, head and neck, liver or kidney cancer. Sequencing was performed on CD4+ or CD8+ T cells sorted from blood, taken in a trial of the OX40 agonist ivuxolimab. CDR3 region: CASSRLLTGLAGVDEQFF. Here the CDR3 DNA reads TGTGCCAGCAGCCGCCTCTTGACGGGACTAGCGGGAGTGGATGAGCAGTTCTTC.